The 9 T cell receptor beta chains below come from one sample, sequenced in a study of human T cells and chemical hapten exposure (TCRdb year 2021). The time point label on this specimen signifies: patch test 1, 2 weeks after DPC sensitization. This specimen's treatment or condition label, interpreted: therapeutic diphenylcyclopropenone sensitization with weekly scalp DPC. Unfractionated whole blood was collected in Tempus Blood RNA tubes, and total RNA was extracted from that blood. The library was produced with RACE. Data came from a NextSeq 500. TCRdb itself trimmed the public reads at Q25 with fastp, ran MiXCR and retained productive beta chains. Rows with a matching CDR3 protein are joined into one entry that keeps the most common DNA and genes. The table for this sample lists 40,000 to 65,000 distinct CDR3 sequences; 11% of them were counted only once. The top ten clones comprise 1.8% of the sample.

Source: whole blood, taken in connection with sensitization to the hapten diphenylcyclopropenone (DPC). The source is a woman aged 40 to 50 with alopecia areata. Some clones in this sample may be carry-over from other donors' samples.

In this sample, this clonotype turned up a few times. The V and J genes are TRBV4-1 and TRBJ2-1; TRBD2 might be the D (6 bases). V lost 0 bases to trimming and J lost 0 bases, with 9 bases between them. This CDR3 has 16 amino acids. Germline V gene data show CDR1 as MGHRA and CDR2 as YSYEKL. The DNA of the CDR3 is TGCGCCAGCAGCCAAGACGTAGCGGTCTCCTACAATGAGCAGTTCTTC. Translation gives CASSQDVAVSYNEQFF.

This clonotype has only a few counts. The chain is built from TRBV9 and TRBJ2-2; no clear D. The CDR3 sequence is 15 residues long. Trimming took 4 bases from V and 1 from J, leaving 11 bases between them. From germline, CDR1 is SGDLS and CDR2 YYNGEE. The CDR3 region is CASSPSKMNTGELFF. The CDR3 DNA reads as TGTGCCAGCAGCCCCTCCAAAATGAACACCGGGGAGCTGTTTTTT. The full variable domain, in which reference TRBV9 and TRBJ2-2 provide the parts outside the CDR3, is DSGVTQTPKHLITATGQRVTLRCSPRSGDLSVYWYQQSLDQGLQFLIQYYNGEERAKGNILERFSAQQFPDLHSELNLSSLELGDSALYFCASSPSKMNTGELFFGEGSRLTVL.

This clonotype was detected ten times or more. The chain has TRBV9 and TRBJ2-3; a weak D match, TRBD1 (5 bases). The CDR3 covers 15 residues. Germline V gene data show CDR1 as SGDLS and CDR2 as YYNGEE. Trimming shortened V by 1 base and J by 5 bases, and 14 bases separated the two germline ends. In nucleotides, the CDR3 is TGTGCCAGCAGCGTACAAGCAAATACAGGAGATACGCAGTATTTT. It is translated as CASSVQANTGDTQYF.

This clonotype was seen a handful of times. V is TRBV29-1 and J is TRBJ1-1; the D is unclear. V was pared by 7 bases and J by 12 bases, with 18 bases between. This CDR3 is built from 11 residues. In germline, CDR1 is SQVTM, CDR2 ANQGSEA. The DNA of the CDR3 is TGCAGCGCCCGTAGGGATTCTGTGCCTTTCTTT. This translates into CSARRDSVPFF. The entire variable domain, with the rest obtained from reference TRBV29-1 and TRBJ1-1, is as follows: SAVISQKPSRDICQRGTSLTIQCQVDSQVTMMFWYRQQPGQSLTLIATANQGSEATYESGFVIDKFPISRPNLTFSTLTVSNMSPEDSSIYLCSARRDSVPFFGQGTRLTVV.

V and J are TRBV20-1 and TRBJ2-7; TRBD2 agrees at 10 bases. CDR1 and CDR2 from the germline V gene are DFQATT and SNEGSKA (reference sequence). This CDR3 has 13 residues. With V trimmed by 1 base and J by 4 bases, 1 base remained unmatched. The CDR3 DNA is TGCAGTGCTAGAGGGACTAGCGGATACGAGCAGTACTTC. It is translated as CSARGTSGYEQYF.

The CDR3 sequence is CSATQLAGFSYEQYF. DNA for the CDR3: TGCAGTGCTACGCAACTAGCGGGATTTTCCTACGAGCAGTACTTC. This rearrangement joins TRBV20-1 to TRBJ2-7; 10 positions match TRBD2. After removal of 4 bases from V and 1 base from J, the junction contained 7 bases not matched to a gene. Germline V gives CDR1 DFQATT, CDR2 SNEGSKA (reference sequence). The CDR3 runs 15 residues.

This clonotype was found many times. The chain couples TRBV3-1 to TRBJ2-4, with a possible D match to TRBD2 (6 bases). This CDR3 contains 12 residues. V was pared by 2 bases and J by 9 bases, with 8 bases between. Germline assignment: CDR1 LGHDT and CDR2 YNNKEL (reference sequence). As DNA, the CDR3 is TGTGCCAGCAGCCAAAGGGGAGGCATTCAGTACTTC. As protein: CASSQRGGIQYF.

The rearrangement links TRBV7-6 to TRBJ1-2; no clear D gene. The germline V and J ends were trimmed by 5 bases and 5 bases, with 12 bases remaining between them. The germline CDR1 and CDR2 sequences are SGHVS and FNYEAQ. This CDR3 is 13 amino acids long. In DNA, the CDR3 is TGTGCCAGCAGCGAATCGGACCCTTATGGCTACACCTTC. Encoded protein: CASSESDPYGYTF.

This clonotype showed up many times. The chain employs TRBV24-1 and TRBJ2-1; 9 bases align to TRBD2. Germline V gene lookup returns CDR1 KGHDR and CDR2 SFDVKD. V shed 3 bases and J 2 bases; nucleotides not matched to a gene: 7. The CDR3 totals 17 residues. In DNA form, the CDR3 reads TGTGCCACCAGTGATCCCACTAGCGGGTCAACCTACAATGAGCAGTTCTTC. Translating it yields CATSDPTSGSTYNEQFF.